The present T cell receptor beta chain was sequenced within a study of T cell changes during pregnancy in multiple sclerosis. This clone was recorded only once. From germline, CDR1 is GTSNPN and CDR2 SVGIG (reference sequence). Deletions cut 2 bases from V and 2 bases from J, with 15 bases between. The CDR3 length is 15 residues. Profiled with immunoSEQ multiplex PCR; TCRdb holds only in-frame clones, not every one. In the table there are 70,000 or so clones, 85% to 95% of which are singletons. The genes are TRBV30 and TRBJ1-1, with D possibly matching TRBD1 (6 bases). This clonotype originated in a female donor with multiple sclerosis, enrolled in a pregnancy study. The sample in question was CD4+ T cells from peripheral blood mononuclear cells, obtained before pregnancy. CDR3 bases: TGTGCCTGGAGTACCCGAAGGACAGTAAACACTGAAGCTTTCTTT. Its protein is CAWSTRRTVNTEAFF. The variable domain in full, with the rest retrieved from reference TRBV30 and TRBJ1-1, is SQTIHQWPATLVQPVGSPLSLECTVEGTSNPNLYWYRQAAGRGLQLLFYSVGIGQISSEVPQNLSASRPQDRQFILSSKKLLLSDSGFYLCAWSTRRTVNTEAFFGQGTRLTVV.